This entry is about one T cell receptor beta chain. The CDR3 loop spans 14 amino acids. Per the germline V gene, CDR1 is MDHEN and CDR2 is SYDVKM. V was clipped by 5 bases and J by 4 bases, with 14 bases between them. The entry originates in a study of blood T cell repertoires in COVID-19. Whole-study context: Sources were T cells, B-cell-depleted T cells, or PBMCs; the material itself was cDNA or gDNA.

Under the authors' procedure: Amplification with reference gene primers provided the estimates of nucleated cell counts. The data were produced by immunoSEQ multiplex PCR, yet TCRdb's version contains in-frame clones alone and is incomplete. The V and J calls and clone size are taken from that table; D and trimming were inferred from the DNA. The sample lists 150,000 to 200,000 clones; 82% were seen once. Sequencing used peripheral blood. The receptor comes from an elderly woman with active or convalescent COVID-19. The chain couples TRBV28 to TRBJ1-2; TRBD1 might be the D (5 bases). CDR3 sequence: CASSLTVDFYGYTF. For the CDR3, the DNA is TGTGCCAGCAGTCTGACAGTCGACTTCTATGGCTACACCTTC.